This TCR beta chain derives from a study of T cell repertoires in cytomegalovirus infection. The wider study: CMV infection plus the matching HLA type was flagged by public TCR beta signatures. Study-wide points: The study identified carriers of CMV plus the relevant HLA from cumulative public TCR beta family frequency. HLA-C-restricted, CMV-specific TCR beta clonotypes were dominant ex vivo.

Many counts were recorded for this clonotype. The target antigen is unknown. TCRdb re-derived calls from the reads in MiXCR, one entry per CDR3 protein. The table lists approximately 500,000 distinct CDR3 sequences, about 11% of them singletons. The CDR3 sequence is 16 residues long. V shed 3 bases, J shed 5 bases, and the junction held 5 bases outside the gene matches. CDR1 is SGHNT and CDR2 is YENEEA in the germline V gene. The TCR sequence derives from a human donor in good health (CMV status not recorded). Some clones in this sample may be carry-over from other donors' samples. The sample consisted of PBMCs. The chain carries TRBV11-3 and TRBJ2-1; 12 bases align to TRBD2. DNA of the CDR3: TGTGCCAGCAGCTTTGTGACTAGCGGGAGCGACAATGAGCAGTTCTTC. Protein: CASSFVTSGSDNEQFF.